Presented here are 10 T cell receptor beta chains from one specimen sequenced in a study of PD-L1 blockade in urothelial cancer. Repertoires were generated with immunoSEQ multiplex PCR, while TCRdb's copy carries only in-frame clones and drops some. The data hold some 52,000 clones, with 60% to 80% observed a single time. The starting material was PBMCs, obtained around atezolizumab (anti-PD-L1) treatment. These receptors were taken from a man aged 70-80 years with urothelial cancer.

The V call is TRBV18, the J call TRBJ1-4; D unclear. The CDR3 runs 16 residues. V was shortened by 1 base and J by 0 bases, with 9 bases between the two germline ends. The germline V gene encodes CDR1 KGHSH and CDR2 LQKENI. CDR3 sequence: CASSPRSGATNEKLFF. For the CDR3, the DNA is TGTGCCAGCTCACCACGTTCTGGAGCAACTAATGAAAAACTGTTTTTT. Drawing the rest from reference TRBV18 and TRBJ1-4, the complete variable domain is NAGVMQNPRHLVRRRGQEARLRCSPMKGHSHVYWYRQLPEEGLKFMVYLQKENIIDESGMPKERFSAEFPKEGPSILRIQQVVRGDSAAYFCASSPRSGATNEKLFFGSGTQLSVL.

In regard to this clone: The sample contains more than one DNA sequence encoding this CDR3. The gene calls are TRBV7-3 and TRBJ1-1; D not certain. The CDR3 spans 13 residues. Deletions cut 0 bases from V and 3 bases from J, with 5 bases between. Germline V gene sequence: CDR1 SGHTA, CDR2 FQGTGA. CDR3: CASSLTRDTEAFF. CDR3 nucleotides: TGTGCCAGCAGCTTAACGAGAGACACTGAAGCTTTCTTT.

The chain couples TRBV27 to TRBJ2-2; possibly TRBD1 for D (6 bases). The CDR3 runs 14 residues. V was pared by 6 bases and J by 1 base, with 9 bases between. Germline CDR1 and CDR2: MNHEY and SMNVEV (reference sequence). In DNA form, the CDR3 reads TGTGCCAGCAGAGGGACACTGAACACCGGGGAGCTGTTTTTT. Its protein product is CASRGTLNTGELFF.

The gene calls are TRBV19 and TRBJ2-7; maybe TRBD1 (6 bases). CDR1 is LNHDA, CDR2 SQIVND, per germline (reference sequence). CDR3 length: 15 amino acids. V lost 6 bases and J lost 0, with 15 bases in between. The CDR3 nucleotides read TGTGCCAGTAGGGGACGCAGGGGCTTCTCCTACGAGCAGTACTTC. It encodes CASRGRRGFSYEQYF. Filled out from reference TRBV19 and TRBJ2-7, the complete variable domain reads DGGITQSPKYLFRKEGQNVTLSCEQNLNHDAMYWYRQDPGQGLRLIYYSQIVNDFQKGDIAEGYSVSREKKESFPLTVTSAQKNPTAFYLCASRGRRGFSYEQYFGPGTRLTVT.

The chain links TRBV5-4 to TRBJ2-3; no clear D gene. Germline loops: CDR1 SGHNT, CDR2 YYREEE (reference sequence). V was pared by 3 bases and J by 2 bases, with 4 bases between. CDR3 length: 12 amino acids. The CDR3 protein is CASSSNTDTQYF. The CDR3 DNA reads TGTGCCAGCAGCTCAAACACAGATACGCAGTATTTT.

By sample share, this clone is medium-sized. This chain joins TRBV4-1 and TRBJ1-4, with TRBD1 matching 9 bases. Germline V lookup: CDR1 MGHRA, CDR2 YSYEKL. The CDR3 runs 15 residues. J lost 5 bases, V lost 3 bases, and 4 bases had no gene match. This CDR3 is CASSHGDRENEKLFF. The CDR3 DNA reads as TGCGCCAGCAGCCACGGGGACAGGGAGAATGAAAAACTGTTTTTT.

The V and J genes are TRBV4-3 and TRBJ2-3, with 7 bases matching TRBD2. CDR1 is LGHNA, CDR2 YSLEER, per germline. J gave up 2 bases and V 1 base, and 3 bases lay outside the gene matches. This CDR3 is 15 amino acids long. The CDR3 here is CASSQGGGNTDTQYF. In DNA form, the CDR3 reads TGCGCCAGCAGCCAAGGGGGAGGGAACACAGATACGCAGTATTTT.

The gene calls are TRBV7-9 and TRBJ1-3, with D tentatively TRBD1 (5 bases). The germline V and J ends were trimmed by 0 bases and 2 bases, with 5 bases remaining between them. This CDR3 is built from 14 residues. The germline V gene encodes CDR1 SEHNR and CDR2 FQNEAQ (reference sequence). The CDR3 protein is CASSLAGAGNTIYF. Written as DNA, the CDR3 is TGTGCCAGCAGCTTAGCAGGGGCTGGAAACACCATATATTTT.

The CDR3 DNA sequence: TGTGCCAGCTCGCCCGACAGGGCCGATAGCAATCAGCCCCAGCATTTT. The encoded protein is CASSPDRADSNQPQHF. The V call is TRBV18, the J call TRBJ1-5; TRBD1 matches at 7 bases. V trimming: 6 bases; J trimming: 0 bases; junction bases outside the gene matches: 8. Germline V gene sequence: CDR1 KGHSH, CDR2 LQKENI. The length of the CDR3 is 16 residues.

The gene calls are TRBV5-1 and TRBJ2-7; perhaps TRBD1 as D (5 bases). CDR1 SGHRS and CDR2 YFSETQ come from the germline V gene. Trimming left V 4 bases short and J 5 bases short, with 13 bases between. CDR3 length equals 13 residues. The CDR3 spells CASSRDGANEQYF. The CDR3 nucleotides read TGCGCCAGCAGCAGGGATGGGGCCAACGAGCAGTACTTC.